This section outlines one T cell receptor (beta chain) sequence together with its context. Its antigen is as yet unknown. The entry originates in a study of cytomegalovirus exposure and HLA in healthy donors. CDR1 SGHRS and CDR2 YFSETQ come from the germline V gene. The CDR3 runs to 16 residues. The V and J ends lost 0 bases and 7 bases, in that order; junction bases with no gene match: 6. A multiplex PCR was run with 60 Vbeta primers and 13 Jbeta primers. Measured with immunoSEQ multiplex PCR; TCRdb has only the in-frame clones, and not every one. The sample comprises about 140,000 clones, 75% to 85% of which are singletons, and approximately 2.5% rests with the top ten. Whole-study findings and limits: CMV serostatus was the sole immune exposure data available. Reportedly, cytomegalovirus status was diagnosed with high sensitivity and specificity. Among TCR beta chains, those listed as cytomegalovirus-associated numbered about 150.

The chain recombines TRBV5-1 with TRBJ1-6; 8 nucleotides match TRBD1. The TCR sequence derives from a woman aged 18 to 35 in good health and CMV-seropositive. Sequenced: PBMCs. DNA for the CDR3: TGCGCCAGCAGCTTGGAGACAGGGGCCAAGAATTCACCCCTCCACTTT. Translating it yields CASSLETGAKNSPLHF.